The 19 T cell receptor beta chains reported below all come from one sample, sequenced in a study of T cell responses to AZD1222 COVID-19 vaccine (dated by TCRdb to about 2021). Library method: the immunoSEQ multiplex PCR assay. The table was pulled from immuneACCESS by TCRdb, which kept in-frame rearrangements only. Such tables lose some clones; where checked, under half of the loss comes from unresolved V genes, and the rest has no known cause. For this sample the table gives about 140,000 clones, of which around 93% were detected only once. The ten largest clones add up to approximately 2.6% of the sample. In light of the paper, this sample's time point label describes: baseline before first vaccination. Material: peripheral blood, obtained on day 0 of AZD1222 vaccination. The receptors here all came from an adult in good health.

The chain joins TRBV10-1 to TRBJ2-3; 12 bases map to TRBD2. This CDR3 contains 16 residues. Germline-derived CDR1 and CDR2 are WNHNN and SYGVQD (reference sequence). J lost 1 base, V lost 3 bases, and 2 bases had no gene match. CDR3 sequence (DNA): TGCGCCAGCAGTGAATCTAGCGGGAGGGGCACAGATACGCAGTATTTT. It translates to CASSESSGRGTDTQYF.

V gene TRBV28 combines with J gene TRBJ2-1; 9 nucleotides align to TRBD1. Germline CDR1 is MDHEN and CDR2 is SYDVKM. With V trimmed by 4 bases and J by 4 bases, 8 bases remained unmatched. The CDR3 runs 16 residues. As DNA, the CDR3 is TGTGCCAGCAGTTCTCCGGGGACAGGGTCATACAATGAGCAGTTCTTC. Translation gives CASSSPGTGSYNEQFF.

CDR3 sequence reads: CASSLMNTEAFF. In nucleotides, the CDR3 is TGTGCCAGCAGCTTAATGAACACTGAAGCTTTCTTT. The V gene is TRBV7-9, the J gene TRBJ1-1; D unresolved. Germline V lookup: CDR1 SEHNR, CDR2 FQNEAQ (reference sequence). CDR3 length equals 12 residues. The V gene lost 2 bases and the J gene lost 0 bases, with 1 base spanning the gap. The full variable domain, with the rest looked up from reference TRBV7-9 and TRBJ1-1, is DTGVSQNPRHKITKRGQNVTFRCDPISEHNRLYWYRQTLGQGPEFLTYFQNEAQLEKSRLLSDRFSAERPKGSFSTLEIQRTEQGDSAMYLCASSLMNTEAFFGQGTRLTVV.

This rearrangement joins TRBV25-1 to TRBJ2-7; the D gene is possibly TRBD2 (5 bases). CDR1 and CDR2 (germline): MGHDK, SYGVNS. Trimming took 4 bases from V and 6 from J, leaving 16 bases between them. The CDR3 covers 14 residues. CDR3 nucleotides: TGTGCCAGCAGTGCGACGGGAATCTTCGGCGAGCAGTACTTC. Protein: CASSATGIFGEQYF.

This clone was seen just once. The chain links TRBV2 to TRBJ2-7, with 9 bases matching TRBD2. CDR1 SNHLY and CDR2 FYNNEI come from the germline V gene. The CDR3 covers 15 residues. The V and J ends lost 7 bases and 1 base, in that order; junction bases with no gene match: 8. The CDR3 here is CASIATSGRSYEQYF. For the CDR3, the DNA is TGTGCCAGCATAGCGACTAGCGGACGATCCTACGAGCAGTACTTC.

The chain has TRBV18 and TRBJ1-1; D is undetermined. This CDR3 has 13 amino acids. Trimming removed 4 bases from V and 1 base from J, with 7 bases in between. Germline V lookup: CDR1 KGHSH, CDR2 LQKENI. The CDR3 reads CASSRLTNTEAFF. The CDR3 nucleotides are TGTGCCAGCTCACGTTTAACGAACACTGAAGCTTTCTTT.

The chain has TRBV11-3 and TRBJ2-7; D is perhaps TRBD1 (6 bases). Trimming cost V 3 bases and J 4 bases, with 10 bases left between them. CDR1 and CDR2 (germline): SGHNT, YENEEA. The CDR3 extends over 13 amino acids. In DNA, the CDR3 is TGTGCCAGCAGCTTGGGACACCGATACGAGCAGTACTTC. Its protein is CASSLGHRYEQYF.

The V call is TRBV27, the J call TRBJ1-2; D is perhaps TRBD1 (5 bases). Germline assignment: CDR1 MNHEY and CDR2 SMNVEV (reference sequence). V was trimmed by 2 bases and J by 4 bases, leaving 14 bases between them. The CDR3 extends over 15 amino acids. CDR3 protein: CASSLVGGDRYGYTF. CDR3 DNA: TGTGCCAGCAGTTTAGTGGGGGGGGACCGCTATGGCTACACCTTC.

The chain carries TRBV28 and TRBJ2-1; 7 nucleotides agree with TRBD2. Germline trimming cut 10 bases from V and 2 bases from J; bases unmatched to any gene: 8. The CDR3 contains 14 residues. Germline values: CDR1 MDHEN, CDR2 SYDVKM. The CDR3 nucleotides are TGTGCCACCCGAAGGGACTACACCTACAATGAGCAGTTCTTC. Encoded protein: CATRRDYTYNEQFF.

J is TRBJ2-7 and V is TRBV11-2; D is perhaps TRBD2 (6 bases). There are 15 residues in the CDR3. Trimming pared 7 bases from V and 5 bases from J, leaving 21 bases between. Germline values: CDR1 SGHAT, CDR2 FQNNGV. CDR3 in DNA: TGTGCCAGCACCTACCCCGGGGACTCCAAAAACGAGCAGTACTTC. It codes for CASTYPGDSKNEQYF.

The chain has TRBV5-5 and TRBJ2-1, with D tentatively TRBD2 (6 bases). From germline, CDR1 is SGHKS and CDR2 YYEKEE (reference sequence). Deletions cut 0 bases from V and 2 bases from J, with 9 bases between. The CDR3 spans 15 residues. CDR3 sequence (DNA): TGTGCCAGCAGCTTGGCCGGGGGAGCCTACAATGAGCAGTTCTTC. Translation gives CASSLAGGAYNEQFF.

The chain recombines TRBV19 with TRBJ1-5; the D gene is possibly TRBD1 (5 bases). The germline CDR1 and CDR2 sequences are LNHDA and SQIVND (reference sequence). There are 16 residues in the CDR3. Trimming cost V 4 bases and J 4 bases, with 17 bases left between them. The CDR3 reads CASSRRQLNFNQPQHF. The CDR3 DNA is TGTGCCAGTAGTAGAAGACAGTTGAATTTTAATCAGCCCCAGCATTTT.

The J gene is TRBJ1-4, the V gene TRBV5-1; 9 positions agree with TRBD1. Germline values: CDR1 SGHRS, CDR2 YFSETQ. V shed 4 bases, J shed 8 bases, and the junction held 6 bases outside the gene matches. The CDR3 length is 14 residues. The CDR3 DNA sequence: TGCGCCAGCAGCCCGGGACAGGGATCCGAAAAACTGTTTTTT. This gives the protein CASSPGQGSEKLFF.

The V gene is TRBV5-1, the J gene TRBJ1-2; 7 bases line up with TRBD1. The CDR3 consists of 14 residues. Trimming cost V 1 base and J 2 bases; bases outside gene matches: 2. The germline CDR1 and CDR2 sequences are SGHRS and YFSETQ. The CDR3 sequence: CASSLPGQNYGYTF. In DNA, the CDR3 is TGCGCCAGCAGCTTGCCGGGACAGAACTATGGCTACACCTTC.

V is TRBV5-4 and J is TRBJ2-7; 15 bases align to TRBD2. The V gene's germline CDR1 is SGHNT and CDR2 YYREEE (reference sequence). The CDR3 runs to 17 residues. V gave up 5 bases and J gave up 0 bases; unmatched junction bases: 6. The CDR3 reads CASSPGLAGGSSYEQYF. For the CDR3, the DNA is TGTGCCAGCAGTCCTGGACTAGCGGGGGGGAGCTCCTACGAGCAGTACTTC.

J is TRBJ2-7 and V is TRBV4-1; no definite D call. Germline V gene lookup returns CDR1 MGHRA and CDR2 YSYEKL. V was clipped by 3 bases and J by 7 bases, with 22 bases between them. This CDR3 region has 16 residues. The chain's CDR3 is CASSQDPGPRWEEQYF. The CDR3 bases are TGCGCCAGCAGCCAGGATCCCGGGCCCCGATGGGAAGAGCAGTACTTC.

The V and J genes are TRBV27 and TRBJ1-6; 7 nucleotides match TRBD1. V was pared by 4 bases and J by 5 bases, with 5 bases of the junction left unmatched. Germline CDR1 MNHEY, CDR2 SMNVEV (reference sequence). This CDR3 has 15 amino acids. CDR3: CASSSSGTDNSPLHF. CDR3 bases: TGTGCCAGCAGTTCCTCCGGGACAGATAATTCACCCCTCCACTTT.

The V call is TRBV23-1, the J call TRBJ2-3, with 7 positions matching TRBD1. TRBV23-1 is assigned to the ORF class and has an uncertain function. The CDR3 has 16 residues. The junction had 8 bases not matched to a gene; V was cut back by 1 base and J by 4 bases. The CDR3 sequence: CASSQFGQGDSDTQYF. CDR3 DNA sequence: TGCGCCAGCAGTCAATTTGGGCAGGGGGATTCAGATACGCAGTATTTT.

V and J are TRBV14 and TRBJ1-1; D call uncertain. Looked up from germline, CDR1 is SGHDN and CDR2 is FVKESK. The CDR3 sequence is 12 residues long. V lost 4 bases to trimming and J lost 10 bases, with 13 bases between them. The CDR3 loop reads CASSPSSGVAFF. CDR3 DNA sequence: TGTGCCAGCAGCCCCAGCTCAGGAGTAGCTTTCTTT.